This TCR beta chain was profiled in a study of T-cell reconstitution after alpha-beta-depleted transplantation in children. With 4 bases clipped from V and 2 bases from J, the junction kept 4 bases outside the gene matches. The CDR3 runs 14 residues. From germline, CDR1 is SGHNT and CDR2 YYREEE (reference sequence). The authors prepared the TCRbeta library with unique molecular identifiers. Each CDR3 protein is one row after TCRdb ran MiXCR on the PCR reads. Of 150,000 to 250,000 distinct CDR3 sequences in the sample, 13% to 15% were seen once. The TCR sequence derives from a human donor who donated a stem cell graft to a child with acute lymphoblastic leukemia. The rearrangement uses TRBV5-4 and TRBJ2-3; TRBD1 agrees at 7 bases. The sample in question was PBMCs from the stem cell graft donor, obtained from the stem cell graft. CDR3 residues: CASSPQGDTDTQYF. The CDR3 coding sequence is TGTGCCAGCAGCCCGCAGGGGGACACAGATACGCAGTATTTT.